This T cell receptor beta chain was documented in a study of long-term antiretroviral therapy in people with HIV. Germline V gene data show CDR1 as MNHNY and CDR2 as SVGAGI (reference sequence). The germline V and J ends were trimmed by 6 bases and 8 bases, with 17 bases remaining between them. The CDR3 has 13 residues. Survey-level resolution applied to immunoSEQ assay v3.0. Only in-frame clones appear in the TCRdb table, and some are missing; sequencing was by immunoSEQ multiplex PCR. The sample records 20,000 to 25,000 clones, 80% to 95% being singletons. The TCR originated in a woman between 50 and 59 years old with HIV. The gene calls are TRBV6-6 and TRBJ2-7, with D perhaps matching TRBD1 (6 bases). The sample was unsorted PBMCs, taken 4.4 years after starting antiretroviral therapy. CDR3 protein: CASRPPQGYKQYF. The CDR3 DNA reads TGTGCCAGCAGGCCCCCACAGGGATATAAGCAGTACTTC.